Presented here are 20 T cell receptor beta chains from one specimen sequenced in a study of blood T cell repertoires in COVID-19. Generated by immunoSEQ multiplex PCR, the TCRdb table keeps only in-frame clones and is missing some. The sample records roughly 250,000 clones, around 90% being singletons. Sample: PBMCs or T cells enriched from blood (not recorded which). These receptor sequences come from a woman aged 18-29 years who had recovered from COVID-19.

This chain connects TRBV10-3 to TRBJ2-5; D might be TRBD1 (6 bases). CDR3 length equals 14 residues. The V end was cut by 3 bases, the J end by 5 bases, with 13 bases between. Germline CDR1 reads ENHRY; CDR2 reads SYGVKD. The CDR3 DNA follows: TGTGCCATCAGTGAATCTGGGGGCCGGGAGACCCAGTACTTC. Translating it yields CAISESGGRETQYF.

The chain is built from TRBV7-2 and TRBJ1-2; weak D call: TRBD1 (6 bases). The V end was cut by 1 base, the J end by 6 bases, with 9 bases between. From germline, CDR1 is SGHTA and CDR2 FQGNSA. There are 13 residues in the CDR3. CDR3 bases: TGTGCCAGCAGCTTAGAACAGGGCAATGGCTACACCTTC. Its translation: CASSLEQGNGYTF.

The genes are TRBV9 and TRBJ2-1; D may be TRBD2 (7 bases). The CDR3 contains 15 residues. CDR1 SGDLS and CDR2 YYNGEE come from the germline V gene. Trimming stripped 4 bases from V and 8 bases from J, with 19 bases between. In nucleotides, the CDR3 is TGTGCCAGCAGCCCTCTTGGGGGGAGGGGGTATGAGCAGTTCTTC. The encoded protein is CASSPLGGRGYEQFF.

With regard to this clone: This specimen includes other DNA sequences encoding the same CDR3. This rearrangement joins TRBV18 to TRBJ1-2; maybe TRBD1 (5 bases). The CDR3 runs 14 residues. With 3 bases removed from V and 0 bases from J, the gap between germline ends came to 8 bases. CDR1 and CDR2 (germline): KGHSH, LQKENI. The CDR3 coding sequence is TGTGCCAGCTCACCCGACAGAACTAACTATGGCTACACCTTC. This sequence encodes CASSPDRTNYGYTF.

The rearrangement uses TRBV4-2 and TRBJ1-1; TRBD1 might be the D (5 bases). Germline-derived CDR1 and CDR2 are LGHNA and YNFKEQ. V lost 1 base, J lost 3 bases, and 15 bases lay in between. This CDR3 is built from 16 residues. In nucleotides, the CDR3 is TGTGCCAGCAGCCAAGTGGTTCAGGGTGGAGACACTGAAGCTTTCTTT. Residues: CASSQVVQGGDTEAFF.

This chain joins TRBV7-3 and TRBJ2-1, with TRBD2 as a possible D gene (6 bases). This CDR3 comprises 16 residues. Germline V gene data show CDR1 as SGHTA and CDR2 as FQGTGA. V was pared by 3 bases and J by 2 bases, with 14 bases between. The CDR3 sequence: CASSFGPGGTYNEQFF. CDR3 sequence (DNA): TGTGCCAGCAGCTTCGGTCCTGGGGGGACCTACAATGAGCAGTTCTTC. Based on the CDR3 plus reference TRBV7-3 and TRBJ2-1, the full variable domain is GAGVSQTPSNKVTEKGKYVELRCDPISGHTALYWYRQSLGQGPEFLIYFQGTGAADDSGLPNDRFFAVRPEGSVSTLKIQRTERGDSAVYLCASSFGPGGTYNEQFFGPGTRLTVL.

The genes are TRBV3-1 (or the pseudogene TRBV3-2) and TRBJ1-1; D gene uncertain. V shed 1 base and J shed 6 bases, with 9 bases lying between them. Germline V CDR1 and CDR2: LGHDT, YNNKEL (reference sequence). The length of the CDR3 is 13 residues. The CDR3 DNA sequence: TGTGCCAGCAGCCAAGCGGTGGGCGCTGAAGCTTTCTTT. Its protein is CASSQAVGAEAFF.

This clone occurred once. The chain links TRBV5-8 to TRBJ1-5, with D perhaps TRBD1 (5 bases). In germline, CDR1 is SGHTS, CDR2 YDEGEE. Trimming removed 0 bases from V and 11 bases from J, with 9 bases in between. This CDR3 is 12 amino acids long. The CDR3, as DNA: TGTGCCAGCAGCTTGGGGGGCCAAGCCCAGCATTTT. This gives the protein CASSLGGQAQHF.

The CDR3, as DNA: TGTGCCAGCAGCTCCCGCCTAGGCGGGACCAGGTCGGCTTTCTTT. Translated: CASSSRLGGTRSAFF. This rearrangement joins TRBV5-8 to TRBJ1-1, with D possibly being TRBD1 (5 bases). This CDR3 comprises 15 residues. Trimming stripped 3 bases from V and 11 bases from J, with 23 bases between. CDR1 is SGHTS and CDR2 is YDEGEE in the germline V gene.

The genes are TRBV24-1 and TRBJ1-2; 9 bases match TRBD1. The ends lost 3 bases at V and 6 bases at J; junction bases unmatched: 7. This CDR3 comprises 15 residues. The V gene's germline CDR1 is KGHDR and CDR2 SFDVKD. The CDR3 DNA follows: TGTGCCACCAGTGATGCCGGGACAGGGTTTGATGGCTACACCTTC. It translates to CATSDAGTGFDGYTF.

CDR3 DNA: TGTGCCAGCAGTGCAGACAGGGACCTTTATGGCTACACCTTC. Its translation is CASSADRDLYGYTF. The genes are TRBV25-1 and TRBJ1-2, with 7 bases that match TRBD1. Germline V CDR1 and CDR2: MGHDK, SYGVNS. The CDR3 totals 14 residues. The V and J ends lost 4 bases and 5 bases, in that order; junction bases with no gene match: 7.

CDR3 coding DNA: TGTGCCAGCAGCTTAGTGAGCCAGGCCACCGGGACAGGGGGTTATCAGCCCCAGCATTTT. Protein: CASSLVSQATGTGGYQPQHF. The V gene is TRBV7-8, the J gene TRBJ1-5; TRBD1 matches 11 bases. Germline CDR1 and CDR2: SGHVS and FQNEAQ. The J segment lost 5 bases and the V segment lost 1 base, leaving 16 bases of the junction unmatched. The CDR3 length is 20 residues.

V is TRBV6-5 and J is TRBJ1-4; 9 positions match TRBD1. This CDR3 has 14 amino acids. Trimming removed 6 bases from V and 7 bases from J; junction bases left unmatched: 6. Germline V gene data show CDR1 as MNHEY and CDR2 as SVGAGI. The CDR3 spells CASRKDRGVEKLFF. The CDR3 DNA sequence: TGTGCCAGCAGAAAGGACAGGGGTGTTGAAAAACTGTTTTTT.

The CDR3 region is CASSRRGSGSTDTQYF. The CDR3 DNA sequence: TGCGCCAGCAGCCGCCGGGGGAGCGGGAGCACAGATACGCAGTATTTT. V usage is TRBV5-1 and J usage is TRBJ2-3, with a weak D call TRBD2 (6 bases). This CDR3 has 16 amino acids. V was trimmed by 4 bases and J by 0 bases, leaving 15 bases between them. Germline V CDR1 and CDR2: SGHRS, YFSETQ.

This sequence joins TRBV24-1 and TRBJ1-5; no firm D call. CDR1 KGHDR and CDR2 SFDVKD come from the germline V gene. With 5 bases removed from V and 4 bases from J, the gap between germline ends came to 8 bases. The CDR3 has 13 amino acids. CDR3 residues: CATSVGSNQPQHF. The CDR3 coding sequence is TGTGCCACCAGTGTCGGGTCGAATCAGCCCCAGCATTTT.

There are a few counts of this clone. The V call is TRBV4-2, the J call TRBJ2-2; 10 bases agree with TRBD1. This CDR3 region has 16 residues. Trimming cost V 4 bases and J 6 bases; bases outside gene matches: 8. Germline V gives CDR1 LGHNA, CDR2 YNFKEQ. This CDR3 is CASSPVGTGVAGELFF. CDR3 sequence (DNA): TGTGCCAGCAGCCCAGTAGGGACAGGGGTAGCCGGGGAGCTGTTTTTT.

The J gene is TRBJ2-3, the V gene TRBV5-1; 7 positions agree with TRBD1. The CDR3 is made up of 16 amino acids. The V and J ends lost 2 bases and 3 bases, in that order; junction bases with no gene match: 9. CDR1 and CDR2 (germline): SGHRS, YFSETQ. DNA of the CDR3: TGCGCCAGCAGCTTTTCGGGGACAGCCAATACAGATACGCAGTATTTT. Protein: CASSFSGTANTDTQYF.

The rearrangement uses TRBV5-5 and TRBJ2-5, with 12 bases aligning to TRBD2. This CDR3 has 15 amino acids. V was pared by 4 bases and J by 4 bases, with 5 bases of the junction left unmatched. Per germline, CDR1 SGHKS and CDR2 YYEKEE (reference sequence). Here the CDR3 DNA reads TGTGCCAGCAGCCCCCGACTAGCGGGGGCAGAGACCCAGTACTTC. Translation: CASSPRLAGAETQYF.

The chain uses TRBV29-1 and TRBJ2-2; 10 positions agree with TRBD2. The CDR3 spans 15 residues. The V segment lost 7 bases and the J segment 3 bases; nucleotides outside the gene matches: 8. CDR1 and CDR2 (germline): SQVTM, ANQGSEA. CDR3: CSAKTLAGDTGELFF. The CDR3 DNA reads TGCAGCGCGAAAACCCTAGCGGGGGACACCGGGGAGCTGTTTTTT.

The chain couples TRBV7-9 to TRBJ1-1; perhaps TRBD1 as D (5 bases). Trimming removed 5 bases at V and 4 bases at J, with 14 bases between. The germline V gene encodes CDR1 SEHNR and CDR2 FQNEAQ (reference sequence). The CDR3 consists of 14 residues. CDR3 sequence reads: CASSEGGVGTEAFF. The CDR3 coding sequence is TGTGCCAGCAGCGAGGGAGGGGTGGGCACTGAAGCTTTCTTT.